This T cell receptor (beta chain) was found in a study of blood T cell repertoires in COVID-19. Overall study: There were acute and convalescent COVID-19 samples, and they came from the United States, Italy and Spain. T cells, B-cell-depleted T cells, or PBMCs supplied cDNA or gDNA.

CDR3 length equals 11 residues. Germline lookup yields CDR1 LGHNA and CDR2 YNFKEQ. Trimming shortened V by 1 base and J by 11 bases, and 9 bases separated the two germline ends. Source study methods: Amplifying reference gene primers gave estimates of nucleated cell counts. TCRdb's copy holds only in-frame clones and misses some; the assay was immunoSEQ multiplex PCR. The V and J calls and clone size were taken over from that table, and D and trimming were inferred from the DNA. The sample lists just under 350,000 clones, 65% to 85% seen once, with just under 3% in the top ten. The rearrangement joins TRBV4-2 to TRBJ2-7, with D tentatively TRBD2 (6 bases). Sequenced material: peripheral blood. The receptor comes from a man aged 30 to 45 with active or convalescent COVID-19. The CDR3 DNA reads TGTGCCAGCAGCCAAGGTGGGAGGAAGTACTTC. This translates into CASSQGGRKYF.